This TCR beta chain comes out of a study of T cells in Graves' hyperthyroidism and ophthalmopathy. Study-wide background: Staff took peripheral blood when the initial diagnosis was made, before any treatment began.

RNA transcripts provided the source from which TCR beta CDR3 regions were amplified. The HTBI primer set was used in a first-round RT-PCR of the TCR CDR3. TCRdb processed the multiplex PCR reads anew with MiXCR; each CDR3 protein has one entry. Of about 720,000 distinct CDR3 sequences detected, 15% to 20% appear once; the ten largest clones hold over 15%. This clonotype came up a few times. Uncontrolled infection, other autoimmune disease, pregnancy or lactation excluded patients. Blood was drawn at first hyperthyroidism diagnosis, before any ophthalmopathy symptoms. Roughly 10 ml of fresh peripheral blood supplied the PBMCs. The length of the CDR3 is 14 residues. The V end was cut by 7 bases, the J end by 5 bases, with 17 bases between. Per germline, CDR1 SNHLY and CDR2 FYNNEI.

Sequenced sample: blood. J is TRBJ2-5 and V is TRBV2; a possible D gene is TRBD2 (7 bases). The receptor comes from a woman between 45 and 60 years old with Graves' hyperthyroidism that later progressed to Graves' ophthalmopathy. CDR3: CASTQGGGWETQYF. In nucleotides, the CDR3 is TGTGCCAGCACCCAAGGGGGGGGCTGGGAGACCCAGTACTTC.